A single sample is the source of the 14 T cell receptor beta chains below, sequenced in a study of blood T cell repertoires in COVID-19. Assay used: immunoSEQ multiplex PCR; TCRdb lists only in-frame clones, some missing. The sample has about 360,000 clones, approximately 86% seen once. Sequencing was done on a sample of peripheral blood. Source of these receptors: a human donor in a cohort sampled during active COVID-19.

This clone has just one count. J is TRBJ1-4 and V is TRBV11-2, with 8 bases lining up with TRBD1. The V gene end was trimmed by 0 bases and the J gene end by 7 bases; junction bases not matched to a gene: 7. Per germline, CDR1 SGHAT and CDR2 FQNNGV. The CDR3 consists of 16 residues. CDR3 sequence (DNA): TGTGCCAGCAGCTTAGATAGGACAGGGCTAGGTGAAAAACTGTTTTTT. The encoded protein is CASSLDRTGLGEKLFF.

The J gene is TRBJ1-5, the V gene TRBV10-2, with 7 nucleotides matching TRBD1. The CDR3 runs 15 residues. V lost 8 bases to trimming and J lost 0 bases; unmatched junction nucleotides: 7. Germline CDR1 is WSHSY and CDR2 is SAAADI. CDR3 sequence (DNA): TGCGCCAGCGCCGAAGGGACAGCTAGCAATCAGCCCCAGCATTTT. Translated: CASAEGTASNQPQHF.

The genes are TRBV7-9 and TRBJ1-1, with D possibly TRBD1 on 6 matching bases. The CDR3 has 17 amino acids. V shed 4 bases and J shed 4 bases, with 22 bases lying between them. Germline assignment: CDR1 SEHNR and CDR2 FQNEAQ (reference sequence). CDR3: CASSSHWGGSEITEAFF. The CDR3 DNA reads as TGTGCCAGCAGCTCCCACTGGGGGGGCTCGGAGATCACTGAAGCTTTCTTT.

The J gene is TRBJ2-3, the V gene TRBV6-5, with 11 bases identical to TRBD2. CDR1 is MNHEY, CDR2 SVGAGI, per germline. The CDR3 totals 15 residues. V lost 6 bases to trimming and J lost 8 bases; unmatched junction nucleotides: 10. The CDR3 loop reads CASSPGLAALSTQYF. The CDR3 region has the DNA TGTGCCAGCAGCCCGGGACTAGCGGCCTTGAGTACGCAGTATTTT.

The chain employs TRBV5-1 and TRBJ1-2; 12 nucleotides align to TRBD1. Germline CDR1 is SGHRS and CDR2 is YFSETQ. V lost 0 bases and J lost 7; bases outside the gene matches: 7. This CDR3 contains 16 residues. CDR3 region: CASSLAAGQGAGGYTF. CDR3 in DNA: TGCGCCAGCAGCTTGGCAGCGGGACAGGGGGCTGGTGGCTACACCTTC.

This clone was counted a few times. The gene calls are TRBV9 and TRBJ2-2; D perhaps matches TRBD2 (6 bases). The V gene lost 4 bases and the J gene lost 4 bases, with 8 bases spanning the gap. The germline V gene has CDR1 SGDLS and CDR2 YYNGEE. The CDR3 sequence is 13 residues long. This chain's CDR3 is CASSFGGTGELFF. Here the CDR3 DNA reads TGTGCCAGCAGCTTCGGGGGCACCGGGGAGCTGTTTTTT.

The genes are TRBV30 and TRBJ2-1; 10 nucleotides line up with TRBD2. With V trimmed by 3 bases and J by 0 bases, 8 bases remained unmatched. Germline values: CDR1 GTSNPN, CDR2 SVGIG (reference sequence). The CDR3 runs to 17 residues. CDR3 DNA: TGTGCCTGGAGAAATAAGCGGGGGGGGAGCTCCTACAATGAGCAGTTCTTC. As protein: CAWRNKRGGSSYNEQFF.

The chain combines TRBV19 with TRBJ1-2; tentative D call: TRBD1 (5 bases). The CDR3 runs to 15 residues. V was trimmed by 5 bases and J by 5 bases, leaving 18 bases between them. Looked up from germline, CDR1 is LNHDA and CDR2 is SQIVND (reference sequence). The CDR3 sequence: CASSVSRDSDYGYTF. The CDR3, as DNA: TGTGCCAGTAGTGTATCCCGGGACTCTGATTATGGCTACACCTTC.

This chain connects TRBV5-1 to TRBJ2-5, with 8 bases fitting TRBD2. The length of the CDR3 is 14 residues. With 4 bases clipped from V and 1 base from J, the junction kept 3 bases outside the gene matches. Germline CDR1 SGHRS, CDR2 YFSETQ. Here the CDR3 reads CASSRGGGQETQYF. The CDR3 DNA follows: TGCGCCAGCAGCCGGGGGGGAGGCCAAGAGACCCAGTACTTC.

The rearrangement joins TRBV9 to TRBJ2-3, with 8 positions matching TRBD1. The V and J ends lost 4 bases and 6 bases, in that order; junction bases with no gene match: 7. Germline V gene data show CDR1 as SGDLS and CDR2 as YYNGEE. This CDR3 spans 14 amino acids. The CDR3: CASSPTGALDTQYF. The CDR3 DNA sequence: TGTGCCAGCAGCCCGACAGGGGCGTTGGATACGCAGTATTTT.

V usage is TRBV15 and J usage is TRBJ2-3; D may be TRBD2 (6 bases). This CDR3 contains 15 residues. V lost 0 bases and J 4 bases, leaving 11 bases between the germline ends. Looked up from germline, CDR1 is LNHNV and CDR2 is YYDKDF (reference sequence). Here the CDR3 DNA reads TGTGCCACCAGCAGAGAGCCGGGACTCGCAGATACGCAGTATTTT. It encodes CATSREPGLADTQYF.

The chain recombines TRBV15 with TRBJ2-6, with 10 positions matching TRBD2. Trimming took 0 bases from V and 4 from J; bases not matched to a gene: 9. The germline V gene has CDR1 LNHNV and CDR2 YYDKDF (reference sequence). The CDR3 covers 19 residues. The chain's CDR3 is CATSRDPTSGASGANVLTF. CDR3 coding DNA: TGTGCCACCAGCAGAGATCCCACTAGCGGGGCTTCCGGGGCCAACGTCCTGACTTTC.

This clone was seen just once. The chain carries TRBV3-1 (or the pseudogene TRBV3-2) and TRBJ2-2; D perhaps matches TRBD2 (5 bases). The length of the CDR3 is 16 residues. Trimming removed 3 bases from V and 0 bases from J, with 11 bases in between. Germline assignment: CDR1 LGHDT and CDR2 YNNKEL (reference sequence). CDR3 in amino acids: CASSHVAGANTGELFF. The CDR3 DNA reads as TGTGCCAGCAGCCACGTGGCGGGCGCGAACACCGGGGAGCTGTTTTTT.

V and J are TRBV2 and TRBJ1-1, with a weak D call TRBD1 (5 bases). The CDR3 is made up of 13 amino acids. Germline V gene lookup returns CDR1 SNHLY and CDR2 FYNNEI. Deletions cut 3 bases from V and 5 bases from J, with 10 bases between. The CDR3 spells CASSDQGWTEAFF. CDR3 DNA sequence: TGTGCCAGCAGTGACCAGGGTTGGACTGAAGCTTTCTTT.